This paragraph reports one T cell receptor beta chain. The ends were cut back, 3 bases at V and 0 bases at J, with 11 bases in the middle. Per germline, CDR1 KGHDR and CDR2 SFDVKD. This CDR3 has 16 residues. TCRdb's copy holds only in-frame clones and misses some; the assay was immunoSEQ multiplex PCR. The data hold approximately 140,000 clones, with roughly 85% observed a single time. The data originate from a study of blood T cell repertoires in COVID-19. The receptor comes from a man aged 55 to 70 with acute or convalescent COVID-19. The sample was peripheral blood. The gene calls are TRBV24-1 and TRBJ2-1; no clear D gene. The CDR3 nucleotides are TGTGCCACCAGTGATGCCTCTCCGGGCTCCTACAATGAGCAGTTCTTC. This gives the protein CATSDASPGSYNEQFF.